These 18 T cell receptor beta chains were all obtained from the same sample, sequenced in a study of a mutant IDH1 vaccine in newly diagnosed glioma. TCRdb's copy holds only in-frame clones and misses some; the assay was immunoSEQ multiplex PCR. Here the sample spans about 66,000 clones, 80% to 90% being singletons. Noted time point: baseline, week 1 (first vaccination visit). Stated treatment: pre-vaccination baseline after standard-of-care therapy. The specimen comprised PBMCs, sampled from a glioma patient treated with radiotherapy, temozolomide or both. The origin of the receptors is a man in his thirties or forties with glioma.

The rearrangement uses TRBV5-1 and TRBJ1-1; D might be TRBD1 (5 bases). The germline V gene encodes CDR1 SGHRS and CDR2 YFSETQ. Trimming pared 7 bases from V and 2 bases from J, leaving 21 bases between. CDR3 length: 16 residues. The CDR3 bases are TGCGCCAGCTATCGCACAACAGGAAAAGCAAACACTGAAGCTTTCTTT. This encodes CASYRTTGKANTEAFF.

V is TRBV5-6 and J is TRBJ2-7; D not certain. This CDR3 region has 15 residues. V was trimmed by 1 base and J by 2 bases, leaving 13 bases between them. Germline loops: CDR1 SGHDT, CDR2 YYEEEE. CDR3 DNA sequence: TGTGCCAGCAGCTTGACTCGGTGGCCCACCTACGAGCAGTACTTC. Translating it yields CASSLTRWPTYEQYF.

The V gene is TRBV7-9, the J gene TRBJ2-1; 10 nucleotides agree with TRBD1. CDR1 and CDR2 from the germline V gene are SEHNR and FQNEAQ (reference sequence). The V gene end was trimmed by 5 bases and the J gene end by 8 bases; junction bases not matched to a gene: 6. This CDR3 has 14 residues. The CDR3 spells CASSPWDRGDEQFF. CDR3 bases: TGTGCCAGCAGCCCGTGGGACAGGGGCGATGAGCAGTTCTTC.

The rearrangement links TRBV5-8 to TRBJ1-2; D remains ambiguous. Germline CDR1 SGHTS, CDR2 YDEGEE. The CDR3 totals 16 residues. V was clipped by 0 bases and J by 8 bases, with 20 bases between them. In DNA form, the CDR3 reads TGTGCCAGCAGCTTGGGAAATTCGGCATGGACGGAGGGCTACACCTTC. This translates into CASSLGNSAWTEGYTF.

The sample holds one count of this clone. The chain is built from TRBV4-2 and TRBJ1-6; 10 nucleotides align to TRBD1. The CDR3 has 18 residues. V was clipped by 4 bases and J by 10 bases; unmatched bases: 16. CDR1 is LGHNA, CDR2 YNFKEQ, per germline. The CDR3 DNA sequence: TGTGCCAGCAGCCGCGGGACCGTCCGGGACAGGGGTGGCTCACCCCTCCACTTT. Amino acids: CASSRGTVRDRGGSPLHF.

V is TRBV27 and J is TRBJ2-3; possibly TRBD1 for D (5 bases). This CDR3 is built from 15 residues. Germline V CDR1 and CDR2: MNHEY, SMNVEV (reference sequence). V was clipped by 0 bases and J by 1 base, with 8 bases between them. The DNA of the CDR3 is TGTGCCAGCAGTTTATCGACACAGGGCACAGATACGCAGTATTTT. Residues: CASSLSTQGTDTQYF.

The CDR3: CASSPNRDPGYGYTF. In nucleotides, the CDR3 is TGTGCCAGCAGCCCGAACAGGGATCCGGGTTATGGCTACACCTTC. The rearrangement joins TRBV5-5 to TRBJ1-2; D is perhaps TRBD1 (6 bases). Trimming cost V 4 bases and J 5 bases, with 18 bases left between them. The CDR3 contains 15 residues. Germline-derived CDR1 and CDR2 are SGHKS and YYEKEE (reference sequence).

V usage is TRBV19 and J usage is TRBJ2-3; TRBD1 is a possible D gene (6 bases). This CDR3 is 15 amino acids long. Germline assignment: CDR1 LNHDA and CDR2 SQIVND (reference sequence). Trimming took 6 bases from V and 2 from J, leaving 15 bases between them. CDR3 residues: CASSRQVRFTDTQYF. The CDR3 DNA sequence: TGTGCCAGTAGCAGACAGGTGAGATTCACAGATACGCAGTATTTT. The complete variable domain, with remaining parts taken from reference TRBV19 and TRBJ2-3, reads DGGITQSPKYLFRKEGQNVTLSCEQNLNHDAMYWYRQDPGQGLRLIYYSQIVNDFQKGDIAEGYSVSREKKESFPLTVTSAQKNPTAFYLCASSRQVRFTDTQYFGPGTRLTVL.

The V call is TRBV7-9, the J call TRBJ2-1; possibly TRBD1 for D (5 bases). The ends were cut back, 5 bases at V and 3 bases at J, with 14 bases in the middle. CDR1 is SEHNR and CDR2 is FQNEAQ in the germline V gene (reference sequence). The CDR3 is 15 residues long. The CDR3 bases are TGTGCCAGCAGCACTCTGACAGAAAACTACAATGAGCAGTTCTTC. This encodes CASSTLTENYNEQFF.

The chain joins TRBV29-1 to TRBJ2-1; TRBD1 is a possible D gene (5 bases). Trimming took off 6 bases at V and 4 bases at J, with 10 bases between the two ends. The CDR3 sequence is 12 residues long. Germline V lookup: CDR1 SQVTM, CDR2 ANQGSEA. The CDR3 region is CSVVRQYNEQFF. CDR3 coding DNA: TGCAGCGTCGTCAGACAGTACAATGAGCAGTTCTTC.

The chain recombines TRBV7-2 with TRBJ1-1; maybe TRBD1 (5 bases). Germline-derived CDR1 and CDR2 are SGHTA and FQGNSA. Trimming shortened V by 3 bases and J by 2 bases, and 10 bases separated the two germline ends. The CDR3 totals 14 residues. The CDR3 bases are TGTGCCAGCAGCTTGGGGCACTTCAACACTGAAGCTTTCTTT. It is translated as CASSLGHFNTEAFF.

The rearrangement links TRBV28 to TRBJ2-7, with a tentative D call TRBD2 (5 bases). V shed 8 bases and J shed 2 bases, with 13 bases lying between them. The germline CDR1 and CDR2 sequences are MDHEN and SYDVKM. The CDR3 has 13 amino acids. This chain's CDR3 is CASGLPTPYEQYF. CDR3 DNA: TGTGCCAGCGGACTCCCGACCCCCTACGAGCAGTACTTC.

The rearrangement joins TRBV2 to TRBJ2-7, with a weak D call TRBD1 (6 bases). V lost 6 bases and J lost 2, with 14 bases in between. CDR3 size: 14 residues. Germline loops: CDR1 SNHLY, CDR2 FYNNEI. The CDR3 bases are TGTGCCAGCAGACCGGACAGTTACGCCTACGAGCAGTACTTC. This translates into CASRPDSYAYEQYF.

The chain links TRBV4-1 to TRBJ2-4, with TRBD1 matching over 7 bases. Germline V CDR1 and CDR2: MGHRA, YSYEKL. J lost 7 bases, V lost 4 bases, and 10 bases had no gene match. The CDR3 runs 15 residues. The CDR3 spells CASSPPPGQWNIQYF. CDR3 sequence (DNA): TGCGCCAGCAGCCCTCCACCGGGACAGTGGAACATTCAGTACTTC.

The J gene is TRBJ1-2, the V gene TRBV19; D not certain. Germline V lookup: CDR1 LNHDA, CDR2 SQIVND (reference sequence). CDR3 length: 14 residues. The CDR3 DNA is TGTGCTACGGGCGCAGACGGGCGGACCTATGGCTACACCTTC. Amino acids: CATGADGRTYGYTF.

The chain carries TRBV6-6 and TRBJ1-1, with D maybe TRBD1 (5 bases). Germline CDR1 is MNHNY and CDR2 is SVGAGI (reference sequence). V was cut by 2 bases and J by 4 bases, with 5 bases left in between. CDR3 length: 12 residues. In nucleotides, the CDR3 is TGTGCCAGCAGTTACGGGGGCACTGAAGCTTTCTTT. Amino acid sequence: CASSYGGTEAFF.

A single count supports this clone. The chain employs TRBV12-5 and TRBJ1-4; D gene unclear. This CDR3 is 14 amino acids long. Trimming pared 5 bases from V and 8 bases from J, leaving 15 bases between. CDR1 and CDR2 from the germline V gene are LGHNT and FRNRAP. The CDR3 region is CASGLDPPGEKLFF. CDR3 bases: TGTGCTAGTGGTCTCGACCCCCCCGGGGAAAAACTGTTTTTT.

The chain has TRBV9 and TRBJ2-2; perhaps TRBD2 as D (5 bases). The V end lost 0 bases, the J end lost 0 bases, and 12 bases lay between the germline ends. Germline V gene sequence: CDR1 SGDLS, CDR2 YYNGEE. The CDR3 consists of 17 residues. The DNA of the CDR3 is TGTGCCAGCAGCGTAGAAGGGAGTTATCCGAACACCGGGGAGCTGTTTTTT. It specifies CASSVEGSYPNTGELFF.